One and the same sample provided the 22 T cell receptor beta chains below, sequenced in a study of regulatory T cells in long-lasting Graves disease. Arm-PCR of CDR3 regions with iRepertoire HTBI primers generated TCR beta libraries. From the multiplex PCR reads, TCRdb called clonotypes with MiXCR, one entry per CDR3 protein. The data contain around 400,000 distinct CDR3 sequences, roughly 23% of them singletons. Time point specified: persistent/refractory GD, antithyroid drugs over 5 years with positive TRAb. There was RNA extracted from PBMCs, and the TCR library was made from it. The sequences come from peripheral blood mononuclear cells (PBMCs), collected when the disease was refractory, from a patient treated with antithyroid drugs. The receptors here all came from a woman between 40 and 50 years old with Graves disease.

The count of this clonotype is one. Lacking the conserved final phenylalanine or tryptophan, this CDR3 likely reflects a read error. The V and J genes are TRBV20-1 and TRBJ1-2, with D unresolved. V was pared by 3 bases and J by 8 bases, with 16 bases between. The CDR3 contains 13 residues. Germline assignment: CDR1 DFQATT and CDR2 SNEGSKA (reference sequence). CDR3 sequence (DNA): TGCAGTGCTAGTAAACGGCCCCCGGGAGGCTACACCCTC. It encodes CSASKRPPGGYTL.

CDR3 DNA sequence: TGTGCCAGCTCACCACGGGCAGGGAAGGACTACGAGCAGTACTTC. This sequence encodes CASSPRAGKDYEQYF. The genes are TRBV18 and TRBJ2-7; D is possibly TRBD1 (5 bases). This CDR3 has 15 residues. Germline V gene data show CDR1 as KGHSH and CDR2 as LQKENI. Trimming left V 1 base short and J 3 bases short, with 13 bases between.

A few counts support this clonotype. V gene TRBV7-3 combines with J gene TRBJ2-1, with D uncertain. The V gene's germline CDR1 is SGHTA and CDR2 FQGTGA. This CDR3 region has 16 residues. The V gene lost 8 bases and the J gene lost 0 bases, with 17 bases spanning the gap. The CDR3 spells CASAPQALSSYNEQFF. The CDR3 DNA sequence: TGTGCCAGCGCCCCCCAAGCGTTAAGCTCCTACAATGAGCAGTTCTTC.

The V call is TRBV14, the J call TRBJ2-1, with no clear D. The CDR3 is made up of 13 amino acids. The V gene's germline CDR1 is SGHDN and CDR2 FVKESK. V lost 0 bases to trimming and J lost 9 bases, with 9 bases between them. The CDR3 DNA reads as TGTGCCAGCAGCCAAGACTGGCCTTTTGAGCAGTTCTTC. This codes for CASSQDWPFEQFF.

This clonotype was seen repeatedly, ten times or more. V gene TRBV20-1 combines with J gene TRBJ2-7; D possibly uses TRBD1 or TRBD2 (6 bases each). Looked up from germline, CDR1 is DFQATT and CDR2 is SNEGSKA (reference sequence). Trimming shortened V by 4 bases and J by 4 bases, and 17 bases separated the two germline ends. CDR3 size: 14 residues. CDR3 DNA: TGCAGTGCTACGTCAGGGGAGCGGGCTTACGAGCAGTACTTC. Protein sequence: CSATSGERAYEQYF.

V and J are TRBV20-1 and TRBJ2-7, with 12 positions matching TRBD2. V was pared by 1 base and J by 6 bases, with 10 bases of the junction left unmatched. CDR3 length: 16 amino acids. Per the germline V gene, CDR1 is DFQATT and CDR2 is SNEGSKA (reference sequence). The CDR3 is CSARVAKTSGSREQYF. In nucleotides, the CDR3 is TGCAGTGCTAGAGTCGCCAAGACTAGCGGGAGTCGCGAGCAGTACTTC.

The chain links TRBV6-2 or TRBV6-3 to TRBJ1-4, with TRBD1 as a possible D gene (5 bases). The CDR3 extends over 14 amino acids. Germline values: CDR1 MNHEY, CDR2 SVGEGT. Trimming pared 8 bases from V and 2 bases from J, leaving 12 bases between. CDR3 bases: TGTGCCAGCCGGGGGGGGGTTACTAATGAAAAACTGTTTTTT. Protein sequence: CASRGGVTNEKLFF.

This clonotype was recorded at least ten times. The chain recombines TRBV10-3 with TRBJ2-5; no clear D gene. The CDR3 is made up of 13 amino acids. Trimming took off 3 bases at V and 4 bases at J, with 9 bases between the two ends. Germline CDR1 reads ENHRY; CDR2 reads SYGVKD. The CDR3 here is CAISDQAAETQYF. The CDR3, as DNA: TGTGCCATCAGTGACCAGGCAGCAGAGACCCAGTACTTC.

This clonotype was observed at least ten times. This chain links TRBV11-2 with TRBJ2-7, with D perhaps matching TRBD2 (6 bases). Between the trimmed V and J ends, which lost 6 bases and 3 bases, there was a span of 15 bases. The CDR3 has 14 amino acids. CDR1 SGHAT and CDR2 FQNNGV come from the germline V gene. Written as DNA, the CDR3 is TGTGCCAGCAGTCCAAGCCTAGCGAGCTACGAGCAGTACTTC. Translating gives CASSPSLASYEQYF.

Regarding this clonotype: A single base separates this from a much larger clone, so it may be a read error. V gene TRBV24-1 combines with J gene TRBJ2-5, with a tentative D call TRBD2 (6 bases). In germline, CDR1 is KGHDR, CDR2 SFDVKD. This CDR3 contains 17 residues. CDR3 residues: CATSDLQSGRREETRYF. The CDR3 DNA is TGTGCCACCAGTGATTTGCAATCTGGTCGCAGGGAGGAGACCCGGTACTTC.

The V call is TRBV9, the J call TRBJ1-3; D unresolved. CDR1 and CDR2 from the germline V gene are SGDLS and YYNGEE. CDR3 length: 15 residues. With 1 base removed from V and 2 bases from J, the gap between germline ends came to 10 bases. The CDR3 here is CASSVTPGTGNTIYF. The CDR3 coding sequence is TGTGCCAGCAGCGTAACACCGGGAACTGGAAACACCATATATTTT.

This chain joins TRBV20-1 and TRBJ1-2; D not certain. This CDR3 has 12 residues. Germline CDR1 reads DFQATT; CDR2 reads SNEGSKA (reference sequence). The V end lost 4 bases, the J end lost 8 bases, and 14 bases lay between the germline ends. The CDR3 nucleotides are TGCAGTGCTACTTCTAACTATGGCGGCTACACCTTC. Its translation is CSATSNYGGYTF.

The table lists this clonotype with many counts. In DNA form, the CDR3 reads TGCAGCGTTCCCGGACAGGGGGGGATCTACGAGCAGTACTTC. Amino acid sequence: CSVPGQGGIYEQYF. The chain is built from TRBV29-1 and TRBJ2-7; 10 bases fit TRBD1. The CDR3 has 14 residues. V was pared by 5 bases and J by 3 bases, with 7 bases of the junction left unmatched. Germline CDR1 SQVTM, CDR2 ANQGSEA.

This clonotype showed up many times. This chain connects TRBV12-3 or TRBV12-4 to TRBJ1-2, with 9 bases identical to TRBD1. The CDR3 contains 14 residues. After removal of 6 bases from V and 8 bases from J, the junction contained 10 bases not matched to a gene. As DNA, the CDR3 is TGTGCCAGCAGGTCCACCGGGACAGGGAGGGGCTACACCTTC. This translates into CASRSTGTGRGYTF.

A few counts support this clonotype. The V gene is TRBV10-2, the J gene TRBJ1-1; TRBD1 matches at 7 bases. The CDR3 runs to 14 residues. The junction had 8 bases not matched to a gene; V was cut back by 8 bases and J by 2 bases. Germline-derived CDR1 and CDR2 are WSHSY and SAAADI. DNA of the CDR3: TGCGCCAGCGCCGCCGGGACAGCCAACACTGAAGCTTTCTTT. This codes for CASAAGTANTEAFF.

The table lists this clonotype with a few counts. The chain has TRBV14 and TRBJ2-2; maybe TRBD2 (5 bases). V lost 0 bases, J lost 7 bases, and 6 bases lay in between. This CDR3 is 13 amino acids long. Germline values: CDR1 SGHDN, CDR2 FVKESK. CDR3 sequence: CASSQDGIGELFF. The CDR3, as DNA: TGTGCCAGCAGCCAAGACGGGATCGGGGAGCTGTTTTTT.

The V gene is TRBV9, the J gene TRBJ2-7; TRBD1 aligns across 8 bases. Germline CDR1 reads SGDLS; CDR2 reads YYNGEE. Losses at the gene ends were 0 bases for V and 6 bases for J; bases not matched to a gene: 8. There are 15 residues in the CDR3. The CDR3 sequence is CASSVGLGQGFEQYF. The CDR3 DNA is TGTGCCAGCAGCGTAGGACTAGGACAGGGCTTCGAGCAGTACTTC.

This clonotype was seen at least ten times. This rearrangement joins TRBV28 to TRBJ2-7; D is unresolved. The CDR3 spans 13 residues. In germline, CDR1 is MDHEN, CDR2 SYDVKM. V was trimmed by 4 bases and J by 5 bases, leaving 12 bases between them. Here the CDR3 reads CASSSPNIDEQYF. CDR3 nucleotides: TGTGCCAGCAGTTCCCCTAATATAGACGAGCAGTACTTC. The full variable domain, with the rest looked up from reference TRBV28 and TRBJ2-7, is DVKVTQSSRYLVKRTGEKVFLECVQDMDHENMFWYRQDPGLGLRLIYFSYDVKMKEKGDIPEGYSVSREKKERFSLILESASTNQTSMYLCASSSPNIDEQYFGPGTRLTVT.

The gene calls are TRBV12-3 or TRBV12-4 and TRBJ1-5; D is unclear. The CDR3 has 14 amino acids. V lost 3 bases, J lost 4 bases, and 10 bases lay in between. CDR3 residues: CASSFTAGNQPQHF. CDR3 nucleotide sequence: TGTGCCAGCAGTTTCACCGCGGGGAATCAGCCCCAGCATTTT.

This clonotype was counted a few times. The J gene is TRBJ2-7, the V gene TRBV20-1, with 14 bases matching TRBD2. This CDR3 is built from 15 residues. Germline CDR1 is DFQATT and CDR2 is SNEGSKA (reference sequence). V lost 5 bases to trimming and J lost 0 bases; unmatched junction nucleotides: 3. The CDR3 reads CSAQGTSGSSYEQYF. CDR3 in DNA: TGCAGTGCTCAAGGGACTAGCGGGAGCTCCTACGAGCAGTACTTC.

Ten or more counts support this clonotype. The genes are TRBV7-2 and TRBJ1-4, with TRBD1 matching 8 bases. The CDR3 extends over 14 amino acids. With 5 bases clipped from V and 7 bases from J, the junction kept 6 bases outside the gene matches. CDR1 and CDR2 (germline): SGHTA, FQGNSA. The CDR3 coding sequence is TGTGCCAGCAGCACGGACAGGGCTAGTGAAAAACTGTTTTTT. It yields the protein CASSTDRASEKLFF.

J is TRBJ2-2 and V is TRBV6-5; 9 bases agree with TRBD1. J was trimmed by 7 bases and V by 2 bases; bases with no gene match: 5. The length of the CDR3 is 15 residues. Looked up from germline, CDR1 is MNHEY and CDR2 is SVGAGI. The CDR3 sequence: CASSYIGTGIGELFF. In nucleotides, the CDR3 is TGTGCCAGCAGTTACATCGGGACAGGGATCGGGGAGCTGTTTTTT.